Detailed here is one T cell receptor beta chain. Trimming stripped 2 bases from V and 0 bases from J, with 12 bases between. The V gene's germline CDR1 is MNHNS and CDR2 SASEGT. There are 16 residues in the CDR3. This sample's time point: patch test 1, 2 weeks after DPC sensitization. Treatment in this sample: therapeutic diphenylcyclopropenone sensitization with weekly scalp DPC. Attachment of unique molecular identifiers to individual cDNA molecules was performed in the library. In TCRdb, the RACE reads were re-called with MiXCR into one record per CDR3 protein. The sample lists about 380,000 distinct CDR3 sequences, roughly 4.8% occurring once. This specimen comes from a study of human T cells and chemical hapten exposure.

The sequencing here drew on whole blood, taken in connection with sensitization to the hapten diphenylcyclopropenone (DPC). This TCR was sampled from a woman aged 45-65 years with alopecia areata. Some clones in this sample may be carry-over from other donors' samples. The chain couples TRBV6-1 to TRBJ2-3, with D possibly being TRBD1 (6 bases). In DNA, the CDR3 is TGTGCCAGCAGTGAACCGGGACATCAGAGCACAGATACGCAGTATTTT. Its translation is CASSEPGHQSTDTQYF.